These 9 T cell receptor beta chains were all obtained from the same sample, sequenced in a study of blood T cell repertoires in COVID-19. Method: immunoSEQ multiplex PCR; TCRdb's copy keeps in-frame clones and lacks some. The data hold roughly 200,000 clones, with over 75% observed a single time. The sequencing sample was made of peripheral blood. The receptor source for this set is a woman aged 80 or older with active or convalescent COVID-19.

The chain joins TRBV3-1 (or the pseudogene TRBV3-2) to TRBJ2-7; D not resolved. V lost 4 bases and J 3 bases, leaving 13 bases between the germline ends. The CDR3 is made up of 14 amino acids. Germline CDR1 LGHDT, CDR2 YNNKEL (reference sequence). The CDR3 loop is CASSPNSLYYEQYF. CDR3 DNA sequence: TGTGCCAGCAGCCCAAACTCGCTTTACTACGAGCAGTACTTC.

This chain links TRBV7-2 with TRBJ1-5; D not certain. This CDR3 region has 12 residues. Germline lookup yields CDR1 SGHTA and CDR2 FQGNSA. V gave up 5 bases and J gave up 3 bases, with 5 bases separating them. For the CDR3, the DNA is TGTGCCAGCAGCGTACTCAATCAGCCCCAGCATTTT. This sequence encodes CASSVLNQPQHF.

The chain combines TRBV27 with TRBJ1-1, with TRBD1 as a possible D gene (6 bases). Germline CDR1 reads MNHEY; CDR2 reads SMNVEV (reference sequence). Trimming shortened V by 6 bases and J by 6 bases, and 14 bases separated the two germline ends. This CDR3 region has 13 residues. In DNA, the CDR3 is TGTGCCAGCAGCAGGGGACCGGACGCTGAAGCTTTCTTT. This sequence encodes CASSRGPDAEAFF.

Concerning this clone itself: The junction differs from germline at one of its ends, possibly a read error. This sequence joins TRBV24-1 and TRBJ1-1; possibly TRBD1 for D (6 bases). The CDR3 length is 17 residues. Germline assignment: CDR1 KGHDR and CDR2 SFDVKD. The CDR3 sequence is CATSDLYLAARGGYQGW. In DNA form, the CDR3 reads TGTGCCACCAGTGATTTGTACCTTGCGGCCAGGGGAGGGTATCAGGGTTGG.

The V and J genes are TRBV28 and TRBJ1-2; D perhaps matches TRBD1 (6 bases). Germline lookup yields CDR1 MDHEN and CDR2 SYDVKM. V lost 3 bases to trimming and J lost 7 bases, with 15 bases between them. The CDR3 is 14 residues long. The CDR3 nucleotides read TGTGCCAGCAGTTTCTCAGGGGCGCCAAGTGGCTACACCTTC. It specifies CASSFSGAPSGYTF.

The chain is built from TRBV7-9 and TRBJ2-5; 7 nucleotides agree with TRBD2. CDR3 length equals 15 residues. Trimming at V came to 5 bases and at J to 5 bases, leaving 11 bases not matched to a gene. The germline V gene encodes CDR1 SEHNR and CDR2 FQNEAQ (reference sequence). The DNA for the CDR3 is TGTGCCAGCAGCCCCGGTGGGAGGGGCGACGAGACCCAGTACTTC. This gives the protein CASSPGGRGDETQYF.

The chain has TRBV5-1 and TRBJ2-3, with D perhaps TRBD2 (6 bases). Germline CDR1 is SGHRS and CDR2 is YFSETQ. Trimming stripped 3 bases from V and 2 bases from J, with 16 bases between. This CDR3 comprises 16 residues. The CDR3 sequence is CASSWGGVSATDTQYF. The CDR3 DNA is TGCGCCAGCAGCTGGGGAGGTGTGTCGGCCACAGATACGCAGTATTTT.

The chain employs TRBV21-1 and TRBJ2-3; no check of the table's D call, TRBD1, against the DNA was made. TRBV21-1 is a listed pseudogene. The CDR3 is 16 amino acids. In DNA, the CDR3 is TGTGCCAGCAGCAGAACCACGCCCAATAGGGGAGATACGCAGTATTTT. Its translation: CASSRTTPNRGDTQYF.

This chain links TRBV7-2 with TRBJ2-5, with D hard to call. Trimming shortened V by 0 bases and J by 5 bases, and 13 bases separated the two germline ends. Germline V CDR1 and CDR2: SGHTA, FQGNSA. CDR3 length: 15 amino acids. The CDR3 DNA reads TGTGCCAGCAGCTTAGCTGACACCAGGTGGGAGACCCAGTACTTC. Its protein is CASSLADTRWETQYF.